Listed below are T cell receptor beta chains from one sample, sequenced in a study of neurological immune-mediated disorders. TCRdb used MiXCR to reprocess the 5' RACE reads, holding one entry per CDR3 protein. In the table there are some 95,000 distinct CDR3 sequences, 3.5% of which are singletons. The sequenced sample was PBMCs. These receptors were obtained from a woman younger than 35 with multiple sclerosis. Both conserved end residues are part of each CDR3. The order of the fields is clone size, CDR3 length, J gene, V gene, D gene, CDR3 DNA, CDR3 protein. A D gene is named only where the DNA matches it firmly. Clone size appears in some rows only: once, few, many, or a class for an expanded clone.

>many|13|TRBJ2-5|TRBV5-1|NA
TGCGCCAGCAGCCCCAACCCCCAAGAGACCCAGTACTTC
CASSPNPQETQYF
>many|15|TRBJ2-3|TRBV12-3/TRBV12-4|TRBD1
TGTGCCAGCAGTTCCGGACAGGGTTTGGCAGATACGCAGTATTTT
CASSSGQGLADTQYF
>many|12|TRBJ1-4|TRBV6-6|NA
TGTGCCAGCAGTTACTCAAGCGAAAAACTGTTTTTT
CASSYSSEKLFF
>many|14|TRBJ2-3|TRBV5-6|NA
TGTGCCAGCAGCTTACGGACAATTGCAGATACGCAGTATTTT
CASSLRTIADTQYF
>many|16|TRBJ2-3|TRBV20-1|TRBD2
TGCAGTGCTAGAGATAGGGCGGGAGGGCCTGGAGATACGCAGTATTTT
CSARDRAGGPGDTQYF
>many|16|TRBJ1-2|TRBV29-1|TRBD1
TGCAGCGTTACGACCGGGACAGGGAGCGAGAACTATGGCTACACCTTC
CSVTTGTGSENYGYTF
>many|10|TRBJ2-1|TRBV20-1|TRBD1
TGCAGTGCTAGTAGGGGGCTTGAGTTCTTC
CSASRGLEFF
>many|10|TRBJ2-5|TRBV2|NA
TGTGCCAGCGGAAGGTCCATACTATACTTC
CASGRSILYF
>many|14|TRBJ2-7|TRBV7-9|TRBD2
TGTGCCAGCAGCCAGCAGGGACTAGCGTACGAGCAGTACTTC
CASSQQGLAYEQYF
>many|18|TRBJ2-4|TRBV20-1|TRBD2
TGCAGTGCTAGAGAGGCAGGACTAGCGGAATTAGCCAAAAACATTCAGTACTTC
CSAREAGLAELAKNIQYF
>NA|17|TRBJ2-1|TRBV7-6|NA
TGTGCCAGCAGCTTTGGCAGCGGATATACCGACACGAATGAGCAGTTCTTC
CASSFGSGYTDTNEQFF
>many|18|TRBJ2-1|TRBV7-2|TRBD2
TGTGCCAGCAGCCCCCGGTGGGGGAGGGTCGAATCCTACAATGAGCAGTTCTTC
CASSPRWGRVESYNEQFF
>many|13|TRBJ1-2|TRBV27|NA
TGTGCCAGCAGTTTACGAACGGACTATGGCTACACCTTC
CASSLRTDYGYTF
>many|15|TRBJ2-1|TRBV4-1|NA
TGCGCCAGCAGCCAAGAAGGTCAGGTTCTCAATGAGCAGTTCTTC
CASSQEGQVLNEQFF
>many|13|TRBJ2-7|TRBV12-3/TRBV12-4|NA
TGTGCCAGCAGTTCGGACTCGACCTACGAGCAGTACTTC
CASSSDSTYEQYF
>many|14|TRBJ1-1|TRBV5-1|NA
TGCGCCAGCAGGTCCGGGACATCGAACACTGAAGCTTTCTTT
CASRSGTSNTEAFF
>NA|16|TRBJ2-1|TRBV20-1|TRBD2
TGCAGTGCTAGTGACCCCGGGACTAGCGGGACAAATGAGCAGTTCTTC
CSASDPGTSGTNEQFF
>many|15|TRBJ1-6|TRBV7-2|TRBD1
TGTGCCAGCAACTTGGGGACAGGGAATAATTCACCCCTCCACTTT
CASNLGTGNNSPLHF
>NA|13|TRBJ2-1|TRBV20-1|NA
TGCAGTGCTGGGCGGCGGGCCCACAATGAGCAGTTCTTC
CSAGRRAHNEQFF
>many|15|TRBJ2-5|TRBV7-2|TRBD2
TGTGCCAGCAGAGAGACTAGCGGGACTCAAGAGACCCAGTACTTC
CASRETSGTQETQYF
>many|15|TRBJ2-3|TRBV5-5|NA
TGTGCCAGCAGTCCGCCGTCGGGGGTGGGAGATACGCAGTATTTT
CASSPPSGVGDTQYF
>many|16|TRBJ1-6|TRBV20-1|NA
TGCAGTGCTAGAGAGGGATCAGGCTCCTATAATTCACCCCTCCACTTT
CSAREGSGSYNSPLHF
>many|14|TRBJ1-1|TRBV29-1|NA
TGCAGCGTTGCTCAGGGGAACATGAACACTGAAGCTTTCTTT
CSVAQGNMNTEAFF
>many|14|TRBJ2-7|TRBV7-3|NA
TGTGCCAGCAGCTTAACGGGGGCCTCGGGAGGCCTGTACTTC
CASSLTGASGGLYF
>many|13|TRBJ1-1|TRBV20-1|TRBD1
TGCAGTGCTAGATCGCCCCTGGGACAGAAAGCTTTCTTT
CSARSPLGQKAFF
>many|15|TRBJ2-7|TRBV5-1|TRBD1
TGCGCCAGCAGCCGGATACAGGGGGATTCCTACGAGCAGTACTTC
CASSRIQGDSYEQYF